A selection of T cell receptor beta chains follows, all from one sample in a study of response to subunit inactivated influenza vaccine. TCRdb re-derived calls from the RT-PCR reads in MiXCR, one entry per CDR3 protein. The sample has hundreds of thousands of distinct CDR3 sequences; 15% to 18% are singletons. Sequencing used PBMCs from blood, obtained 11 to 12 days after vaccination. The source is a man aged 45-65 years who received an inactivated influenza vaccine. Both conserved end residues are part of each CDR3. Fields, in order: clone size, J gene, V gene, D gene, CDR3 protein, CDR3 DNA. The D gene is left open where the match is weak. Not all rows give a size; the values are once, few, many and, for expanded clones, a class.

NA,TRBJ2-2,TRBV4-2,NA,CASSPLLRLKNTGELFF,TGTGCCAGCAGCCCCCTCCTTAGACTCAAAAACACCGGGGAGCTGTTTTTT
NA,TRBJ1-2,TRBV5-6,NA,CASSLIVSYGYTF,TGTGCCAGCAGCTTGATTGTCTCCTATGGCTACACCTTC
NA,TRBJ1-3,TRBV29-1,NA,CSVEDIQGPGNTIYF,TGCAGCGTTGAAGATATCCAGGGTCCTGGAAACACCATATATTTT
few,TRBJ2-7,TRBV7-9,NA,CASTGGTSYEQYF,TGTGCCAGCACCGGTGGGACCTCCTACGAGCAGTACTTC
NA,TRBJ2-3,TRBV20-1,TRBD2,CSAEGLAGYTDTQYF,TGCAGTGCAGAGGGACTAGCGGGATACACAGATACGCAGTATTTT
few,TRBJ2-2,TRBV3-1,TRBD1,CASRGTGARNTGELFF,TGTGCCAGCAGAGGCACAGGGGCCAGAAACACCGGGGAGCTGTTTTTT
NA,TRBJ2-3,TRBV11-2,NA,CASSLEEDTQYF,TGTGCCAGCAGCTTAGAGGAAGATACGCAGTATTTT
NA,TRBJ2-2,TRBV12-3/TRBV12-4,NA,CASSPTRGSGELFF,TGTGCCAGCAGTCCTACCAGGGGATCCGGGGAGCTGTTTTTT
NA,TRBJ1-2,TRBV29-1,NA,CSARSGYGYTF,TGCAGCGCTAGGTCGGGGTATGGCTACACCTTC
many,TRBJ2-5,TRBV20-1,NA,CSTSVGAAWTQYF,TGCAGTACTTCTGTGGGGGCCGCCTGGACCCAGTACTTC
NA,TRBJ2-2,TRBV6-5,NA,CASSYYDSTGELFF,TGTGCCAGCAGTTACTATGACAGTACCGGGGAGCTGTTTTTT
NA,TRBJ2-2,TRBV27,TRBD1,CASGKGARLTGELFF,TGTGCCAGCGGGAAGGGGGCGAGGTTGACCGGGGAGCTGTTTTTT
few,TRBJ2-1,TRBV7-9,TRBD2,CASSLLASYNEQFF,TGTGCCAGCAGCCTACTAGCGTCCTACAATGAGCAGTTCTTC
few,TRBJ2-1,TRBV11-1,TRBD1,CASSLGQGEHNEQFF,TGTGCCAGCAGCTTAGGACAGGGGGAACACAATGAGCAGTTCTTC
few,TRBJ2-7,TRBV24-1,NA,CATSPPGGYEQYF,TGTGCCACCAGTCCCCCAGGAGGCTACGAGCAGTACTTC
few,TRBJ2-4,TRBV15,NA,CATSTRGSSLAKNIQYF,TGTGCCACCAGCACTAGGGGCAGCTCCCTAGCCAAAAACATTCAGTACTTC
few,TRBJ2-6,TRBV20-1,TRBD1,CSARGPGGLSGANVLTF,TGCAGTGCTAGAGGGCCAGGGGGCCTCTCTGGGGCCAACGTCCTGACTTTC
few,TRBJ2-3,TRBV6-1,TRBD2,CASRTSVQRGPGTDTQYF,TGTGCCAGCCGGACTTCGGTCCAGCGGGGGCCAGGTACAGATACGCAGTATTTT
few,TRBJ2-7,TRBV27,TRBD1,CASSLWVRDSDYEQYF,TGTGCCAGCAGTTTATGGGTTCGGGACAGCGACTACGAGCAGTACTTC
NA,TRBJ1-3,TRBV6-5,TRBD1,CASRYSQGASGNTIYF,TGTGCCAGCAGATATTCTCAGGGGGCATCTGGAAACACCATATATTTT
NA,TRBJ2-3,TRBV4-2,NA,CASSQDRTRRDTQYF,TGTGCCAGCAGCCAAGATCGGACTCGGCGCGATACGCAGTATTTT
once,TRBJ2-3,TRBV9,TRBD2,CASSETRTSDSDTQYF,TGTGCCAGCAGCGAGACGAGGACTAGCGATTCAGATACGCAGTATTTT
few,TRBJ2-1,TRBV6-1,NA,CASSVGGVLWQFF,TGTGCCAGCAGTGTTGGAGGGGTCTTGTGGCAGTTCTTC
NA,TRBJ2-1,TRBV7-8,TRBD1,CASSLGSGGGNNEQFF,TGTGCCAGCAGCTTAGGATCAGGGGGCGGAAACAATGAGCAGTTCTTC
NA,TRBJ2-7,TRBV19,NA,CASSIQGSPPQYF,TGTGCCAGTAGTATCCAGGGTAGCCCCCCGCAGTACTTC
NA,TRBJ2-2,TRBV20-1,TRBD2,CSARGLLENTGELFF,TGCAGTGCGAGGGGACTACTAGAGAACACCGGGGAGCTGTTTTTT
few,TRBJ1-5,TRBV21-1,NA,CASQPGTGPEGIYNQPQHF,TGTGCCAGCCAGCCCGGGACAGGGCCAGAGGGTATATACAATCAGCCCCAGCATTTT
many,TRBJ1-1,TRBV7-2,NA,CASSIGGGTEAFF,TGTGCCAGCAGCATCGGGGGCGGTACTGAAGCTTTCTTT
NA,TRBJ2-7,TRBV11-2,TRBD1,CASSPTPGQGAYEQYF,TGTGCCAGCAGCCCTACACCGGGACAGGGGGCCTATGAGCAGTACTTC
NA,TRBJ2-1,TRBV20-1,NA,CSASATTFYNEQFF,TGCAGTGCTAGTGCGACTACCTTCTACAATGAGCAGTTCTTC
few,TRBJ2-7,TRBV6-6,NA,CASSYYPYEQYF,TGTGCCAGCAGTTACTACCCTTACGAGCAGTACTTC
NA,TRBJ1-6,TRBV3-1,TRBD1,CASSLQGGASSPLHF,TGTGCCAGCAGCCTCCAGGGGGGGGCCTCTTCACCCCTCCACTTT
few,TRBJ1-2,TRBV29-1,NA,CSVSGGNYGYTF,TGCAGCGTCTCCGGGGGGAACTATGGCTACACCTTC
NA,TRBJ2-3,TRBV7-6,TRBD1,CASSHTGGAAPSTDTQYF,TGTGCCAGCAGCCACACAGGGGGAGCAGCCCCTAGCACAGATACGCAGTATTTT
few,TRBJ2-7,TRBV29-1,TRBD2,CSVRTSGNYEQYF,TGCAGCGTTCGGACTAGCGGGAACTACGAGCAGTACTTC
few,TRBJ2-4,TRBV7-6,NA,CASSPRGSLNIQYF,TGTGCCAGCAGCCCCAGGGGATCTCTGAACATTCAGTACTTC
few,TRBJ2-7,TRBV7-8,NA,CASSSPSARPNNYEQYF,TGTGCCAGCAGCTCCCCAAGTGCGCGCCCCAACAACTACGAGCAGTACTTC
NA,TRBJ2-7,TRBV12-3/TRBV12-4,NA,CASSSWLGATGEQYF,TGTGCCAGCAGTTCTTGGCTGGGGGCTACTGGCGAGCAGTACTTC
many,TRBJ2-5,TRBV10-3,TRBD2,CAISFGPTSGEETQYF,TGTGCCATCAGTTTTGGGCCGACTAGCGGGGAAGAGACCCAGTACTTC
many,TRBJ1-2,TRBV29-1,NA,CSVVWRRGYGYTF,TGCAGCGTTGTCTGGCGTCGAGGGTATGGCTACACCTTC
few,TRBJ1-2,TRBV28,TRBD1,CASSSTPRTGYGYTF,TGTGCCAGCAGTTCCACCCCCCGGACAGGCTATGGCTACACCTTC
few,TRBJ2-6,TRBV20-1,TRBD1,CSARKTGTGANVLTF,TGCAGTGCTAGAAAGACAGGGACTGGGGCCAACGTCCTGACTTTC
NA,TRBJ2-7,TRBV12-3/TRBV12-4,TRBD2,CASITGGGDEQYF,TGTGCCAGCATCACGGGAGGGGGGGACGAGCAGTACTTC
few,TRBJ2-3,TRBV7-9,NA,CASSLDDRLTDTQYF,TGTGCCAGCAGCTTAGATGACAGGCTAACAGATACGCAGTATTTT
many,TRBJ1-2,TRBV6-5,NA,CASSTGGYGYTF,TGTGCCAGCAGTACAGGCGGCTATGGCTACACCTTC
NA,TRBJ2-7,TRBV29-1,NA,CSVEDRVGNYEQYF,TGCAGCGTTGAAGATAGGGTGGGGAATTACGAGCAGTACTTC
NA,TRBJ2-7,TRBV21-1,NA,CASSKEASGSYEQYF,TGTGCCAGCAGCAAAGAGGCTAGCGGGAGCTACGAGCAGTACTTC
many,TRBJ2-2,TRBV11-2,TRBD1,CASSLSTGVTGELFF,TGTGCCAGCAGCTTGAGTACAGGGGTCACCGGGGAGCTGTTTTTT
NA,TRBJ2-5,TRBV5-6,TRBD2,CACSVGLALGTQYF,TGTGCCTGCAGCGTGGGACTAGCGCTAGGGACCCAGTACTTC
NA,TRBJ1-3,TRBV28,NA,CASSSPTLSGNTIYF,TGTGCCAGCAGTTCCCCGACCCTCTCTGGAAACACCATATATTTT
NA,TRBJ2-7,TRBV28,TRBD2,CASSQTSGSSPEQYF,TGTGCCAGCAGCCAGACTAGCGGGAGTTCCCCCGAGCAGTACTTC
many,TRBJ1-5,TRBV12-3/TRBV12-4,NA,CASSLGVSNQPQHF,TGTGCCAGCAGTTTGGGGGTTAGCAATCAGCCCCAGCATTTT
NA,TRBJ2-3,TRBV18,NA,CASSPPKGGHLADTQYF,TGTGCCAGCTCACCCCCAAAGGGGGGCCACTTGGCAGATACGCAGTATTTT
few,TRBJ2-7,TRBV10-3,NA,CAISASDGPRQYF,TGTGCCATCAGTGCTTCGGACGGCCCCAGGCAGTACTTC
NA,TRBJ2-3,TRBV21-1,NA,CASSKFQGSDTQYF,TGTGCCAGCAGCAAATTTCAGGGTTCAGATACGCAGTATTTT
few,TRBJ2-5,TRBV20-1,NA,CSARRPGRTQETQYF,TGCAGTGCTAGACGACCTGGACGCACTCAAGAGACCCAGTACTTC